Sequencing of this T cell receptor beta chain was carried out in a study of breast tumors, draining lymph nodes, adjacent tissues. Breast cancer patients provided tissue from their axillary draining lymph nodes. For this clonotype: Its specificity is not known.

Each CDR3 protein gets one entry after TCRdb re-called the multiplex PCR reads with MiXCR. The sample lists under 250,000 distinct CDR3 sequences; roughly 32% were seen once. Study-wide results and caveats: Findings are consistent with lymph node origin and intratumoral expansion of most tumor T cells. Tumors had less TCR diversity than lymph nodes, more than nontumor tissue. The lymph node origin of tumor T cells was framed as consistent with a hypothesis, not demonstrated. Tumor and nontumor repertoires were significantly more similar in luminal-like than in basal-like breast cancer.

CDR1 and CDR2 from the germline V gene are SGHNT and YENEEA. Trimming removed 2 bases from V and 6 bases from J, with 11 bases in between. There are 15 residues in the CDR3. The receptor was isolated from a female donor with breast cancer. Some clones in this sample may be carry-over from other donors' samples. This sequence joins TRBV11-3 and TRBJ1-6; D call uncertain. The sequencing input was axillary lymph node tissue. The CDR3 sequence is CASSLSGRVNSPLHF. CDR3 bases: TGTGCCAGCAGCTTAAGCGGGAGGGTTAATTCACCCCTCCACTTT.